The clone carrying this T cell receptor (beta chain) has a count of ten or more. The data were obtained in a study of T cells after yellow fever vaccination. Template switching with 5'RACE generated the TCR cDNA and added a universal primer site and UMIs. TCRdb independently ran MiXCR on the 5' RACE reads; one entry per CDR3 protein. This sample has 310,000 or so distinct CDR3 sequences; around 7.3% occur once, and the top ten carry around 17%. With 2 bases clipped from V and 4 bases from J, the junction kept 7 bases outside the gene matches. Germline values: CDR1 SGHRS, CDR2 YFSETQ. This CDR3 is built from 15 residues.

The chain is built from TRBV5-1 and TRBJ2-5; 8 bases match TRBD2. The specimen was PBMCs, collected roughly 47 days after the first yellow fever vaccination. This receptor was taken from a man aged 18 to 29 who received the YFV17D yellow fever vaccine. CDR3 coding DNA: TGCGCCAGCAGCTTCTCGGGGGGGCCCAGAGAGACCCAGTACTTC. The encoded protein is CASSFSGGPRETQYF.